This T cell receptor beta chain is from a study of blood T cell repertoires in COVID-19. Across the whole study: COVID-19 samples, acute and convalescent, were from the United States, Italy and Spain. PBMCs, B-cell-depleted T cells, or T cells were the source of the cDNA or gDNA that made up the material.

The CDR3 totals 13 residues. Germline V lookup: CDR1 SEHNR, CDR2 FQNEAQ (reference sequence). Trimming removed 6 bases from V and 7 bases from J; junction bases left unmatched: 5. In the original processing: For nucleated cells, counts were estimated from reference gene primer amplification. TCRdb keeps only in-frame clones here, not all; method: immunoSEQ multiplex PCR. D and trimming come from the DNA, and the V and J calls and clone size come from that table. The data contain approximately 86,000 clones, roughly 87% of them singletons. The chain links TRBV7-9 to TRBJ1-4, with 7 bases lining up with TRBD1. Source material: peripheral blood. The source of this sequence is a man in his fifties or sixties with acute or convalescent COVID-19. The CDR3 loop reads CASRRGQLEKLFF. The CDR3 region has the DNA TGTGCCAGCAGGAGGGGACAGCTTGAAAAACTGTTTTTT. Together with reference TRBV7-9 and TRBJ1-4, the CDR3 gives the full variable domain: DTGVSQNPRHKITKRGQNVTFRCDPISEHNRLYWYRQTLGQGPEFLTYFQNEAQLEKSRLLSDRFSAERPKGSFSTLEIQRTEQGDSAMYLCASRRGQLEKLFFGSGTQLSVL.